These 16 T cell receptor beta chains were sequenced from one sample in a study of glioma-infiltrating T cells after dendritic cell vaccination. Time point described: after dendritic cell vaccination, including at tumor progression/relapse. Assay used: immunoSEQ multiplex PCR; TCRdb lists only in-frame clones, some missing. The sample has fewer than 65,000 clones, around nine tenths seen once. Sequences were derived from blood, sampled after dendritic cell vaccination. These receptors all stem from a human donor with glioblastoma.

This rearrangement joins TRBV30 to TRBJ2-1; TRBD2 matches 10 bases. Trimming took 7 bases from V and 2 from J; bases not matched to a gene: 5. CDR1 and CDR2 (germline): GTSNPN, SVGIG (reference sequence). The CDR3 spans 14 residues. CDR3 DNA: TGTGCCTCAGCGGGGGGGGCCGCCTACAATGAGCAGTTCTTC. Its translation is CASAGGAAYNEQFF.

This clone was picked up a small number of times. The CDR3 coding sequence is TGTGCCAGTGCTGAGGGAGGGATGCGGGAGACCCAGTACTTC. It codes for CASAEGGMRETQYF. The chain recombines TRBV19 with TRBJ2-5, with 7 bases fitting TRBD2. Germline loops: CDR1 LNHDA, CDR2 SQIVND (reference sequence). The CDR3 consists of 14 residues. Trimming took 8 bases from V and 5 from J; bases not matched to a gene: 11.

The rearrangement joins TRBV7-2 to TRBJ2-5; tentatively, D is TRBD2 (5 bases). The V gene lost 8 bases and the J gene lost 4 bases, with 8 bases spanning the gap. Germline loops: CDR1 SGHTA, CDR2 FQGNSA. The CDR3 totals 11 residues. The DNA for the CDR3 is TGTGCCAGCGGGCGGGCAGAGACCCAGTACTTC. Protein sequence: CASGRAETQYF.

V and J are TRBV29-1 and TRBJ2-5; 9 bases align to TRBD1. CDR1 and CDR2 from the germline V gene are SQVTM and ANQGSEA. The CDR3 is 12 amino acids. The junction had 0 bases not matched to a gene; V was cut back by 7 bases and J by 0 bases. The CDR3 nucleotides read TGCAGCGGACAGGGGGACCAAGAGACCCAGTACTTC. Translated, it gives CSGQGDQETQYF.

The chain joins TRBV18 to TRBJ2-2; perhaps TRBD1 as D (5 bases). V shed 5 bases and J shed 4 bases, with 17 bases lying between them. Germline-derived CDR1 and CDR2 are KGHSH and LQKENI. The CDR3 covers 16 residues. This CDR3 is CASSTSAGLSTGELFF. The CDR3, as DNA: TGTGCCAGCTCAACGTCCGCAGGGTTGAGCACCGGGGAGCTGTTTTTT.

The count of this clone is one. The V call is TRBV28, the J call TRBJ2-1, with 8 bases fitting TRBD2. Germline lookup yields CDR1 MDHEN and CDR2 SYDVKM. This CDR3 spans 15 amino acids. J was trimmed by 4 bases and V by 3 bases; bases with no gene match: 5. For the CDR3, the DNA is TGTGCCAGCAGTTTGTCGGGAGGGGGTTACAATGAGCAGTTCTTC. Translated: CASSLSGGGYNEQFF.

The V call is TRBV11-2, the J call TRBJ2-3, with 7 bases identical to TRBD1. The CDR3 sequence is 14 residues long. Germline CDR1 reads SGHAT; CDR2 reads FQNNGV. Losses at the gene ends were 3 bases for V and 6 bases for J; bases not matched to a gene: 6. The CDR3 loop reads CASSFDRVSDTQYF. The CDR3 coding sequence is TGTGCCAGCAGCTTCGACAGGGTGTCCGATACGCAGTATTTT.

V is TRBV7-2 and J is TRBJ2-3; 7 bases agree with TRBD2. V dropped 5 bases and J dropped 4; count of bases not matched to a gene: 9. The germline CDR1 and CDR2 sequences are SGHTA and FQGNSA. The CDR3 has 15 amino acids. CDR3 sequence (DNA): TGTGCCAGCAGCGCGTCTAGCGGCGCGGCAGATACGCAGTATTTT. This gives the protein CASSASSGAADTQYF.

The rearrangement uses TRBV19 and TRBJ1-6, with TRBD1 as a possible D gene (6 bases). Germline CDR1 is LNHDA and CDR2 is SQIVND (reference sequence). The V and J ends lost 5 bases and 9 bases respectively, with 17 bases between them. The CDR3 sequence is 15 residues long. CDR3 region: CASSLSPGHSSPLHF. The DNA for the CDR3 is TGTGCCAGTAGTCTTAGTCCGGGACACAGTTCACCCCTCCACTTT. The whole variable domain, filled in from reference TRBV19 and TRBJ1-6, reads DGGITQSPKYLFRKEGQNVTLSCEQNLNHDAMYWYRQDPGQGLRLIYYSQIVNDFQKGDIAEGYSVSREKKESFPLTVTSAQKNPTAFYLCASSLSPGHSSPLHFGNGTRLTVT.

The chain joins TRBV7-3 to TRBJ2-1; 9 nucleotides agree with TRBD2. Germline V CDR1 and CDR2: SGHTA, FQGTGA. The CDR3 has 16 amino acids. The V and J ends lost 6 bases and 7 bases, in that order; junction bases with no gene match: 13. CDR3 in DNA: TGTGCCAGCAGTTCAGTGGAGTCGAGCGGGAGGAATGAGCAGTTCTTC. It specifies CASSSVESSGRNEQFF.

The V gene is TRBV18, the J gene TRBJ2-2; TRBD2 matches 7 bases. Per germline, CDR1 KGHSH and CDR2 LQKENI. The trim removed 2 bases at V and 0 bases at J, leaving 3 bases unmatched. This CDR3 comprises 16 residues. The CDR3 region has the DNA TGTGCCAGCTCACCATGGGGGGGAACGAACACCGGGGAGCTGTTTTTT. This encodes CASSPWGGTNTGELFF.

The CDR3 is CASSIDRASGNEKLFF. The DNA of the CDR3 is TGCGCCAGCAGCATCGACAGGGCGTCGGGTAATGAAAAACTGTTTTTT. The chain recombines TRBV5-1 with TRBJ1-4, with 7 bases aligning to TRBD1. The V segment lost 4 bases and the J segment 4 bases; nucleotides outside the gene matches: 10. The CDR3 is made up of 16 amino acids. The germline V gene encodes CDR1 SGHRS and CDR2 YFSETQ.

This clone was seen only once. V is TRBV14 and J is TRBJ2-7; possible D gene TRBD2, 5 bases. The germline V gene encodes CDR1 SGHDN and CDR2 FVKESK. Trimming removed 0 bases from V and 6 bases from J, with 12 bases in between. This CDR3 is 14 amino acids long. CDR3 sequence: CASSQDPPRGEQYF. CDR3 coding DNA: TGTGCCAGCAGCCAAGATCCCCCTCGGGGCGAGCAGTACTTC.

This chain uses TRBV6-4 with TRBJ2-1; D unresolved. The CDR3 has 17 residues. The V gene's germline CDR1 is MRHNA and CDR2 SNTAGT. V was cut by 0 bases and J by 4 bases, with 16 bases left in between. CDR3 sequence: CASSDSAAVGTYNEQFF. Written as DNA, the CDR3 is TGTGCCAGCAGTGACTCGGCCGCAGTGGGCACGTACAATGAGCAGTTCTTC.

The chain carries TRBV11-1 and TRBJ2-1; 8 bases fit TRBD2. The germline gives CDR1 SGHAT, CDR2 FQDESV (reference sequence). The V gene end was trimmed by 5 bases and the J gene end by 1 base; junction bases not matched to a gene: 4. This CDR3 has 15 residues. The CDR3 sequence is CASSNSGKSYNEQFF. The CDR3 region has the DNA TGTGCCAGCAGCAATAGCGGGAAGTCCTACAATGAGCAGTTCTTC. Full variable domain (rest looked up from reference TRBV11-1 and TRBJ2-1): EAEVAQSPRYKITEKSQAVAFWCDPISGHATLYWYRQILGQGPELLVQFQDESVVDDSQLPKDRFSAERLKGVDSTLKIQPAELGDSAMYLCASSNSGKSYNEQFFGPGTRLTVL.

This chain connects TRBV6-5 to TRBJ1-4, with a weak D call TRBD1 (6 bases). The germline V gene has CDR1 MNHEY and CDR2 SVGAGI. V was trimmed by 8 bases and J by 8 bases, leaving 21 bases between them. The CDR3 totals 15 residues. CDR3 sequence (DNA): TGTGCCAGCGGTATTACAGGGTTCATTCGGGAAAAACTGTTTTTT. Its translation: CASGITGFIREKLFF.